This TCR beta chain was profiled in a study of shared clonotypes between healthy human individuals. The CDR3 covers 15 residues. Germline values: CDR1 SGHRS, CDR2 YFSETQ. V shed 6 bases, J shed 0 bases, and the junction held 1 base outside the gene matches. This clone was seen only once. This table comes from immunoSEQ multiplex PCR, and its TCRdb copy is limited to in-frame clones, with some not included. The profile shows 1.5 million to 2.5 million clones, roughly 95% of them singletons. Naive CD8 isolation took CD45RO-negative cells positively selected for CCR7 and excluded terminally differentiated effector memory CD45RA+ cells.

The V call is TRBV5-1, the J call TRBJ2-1; TRBD2 matches 12 bases. The sample taken for sequencing was naive CD8+ T cells sorted from blood. The TCR sequence derives from a young man in good health. Written as DNA, the CDR3 is TGCGCCAGCACGACTAGCGGGGGCTCCTACAATGAGCAGTTCTTC. It encodes CASTTSGGSYNEQFF.